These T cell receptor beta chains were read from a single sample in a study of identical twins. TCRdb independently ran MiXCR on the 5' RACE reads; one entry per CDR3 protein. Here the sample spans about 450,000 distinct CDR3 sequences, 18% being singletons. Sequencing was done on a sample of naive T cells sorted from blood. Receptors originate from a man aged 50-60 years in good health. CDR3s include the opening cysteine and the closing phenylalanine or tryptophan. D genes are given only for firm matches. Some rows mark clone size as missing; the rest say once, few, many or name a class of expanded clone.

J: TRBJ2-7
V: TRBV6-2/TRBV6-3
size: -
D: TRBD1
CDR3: CASSDTGTGTYEQYF
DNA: TGTGCCAGCAGTGACACCGGGACAGGGACCTACGAGCAGTACTTC

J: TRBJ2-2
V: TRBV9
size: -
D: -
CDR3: CASSVVTANTGELFF
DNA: TGTGCCAGCAGCGTAGTCACCGCGAACACCGGGGAGCTGTTTTTT

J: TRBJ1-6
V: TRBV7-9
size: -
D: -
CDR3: CASSTDIFGSPLHF
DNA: TGTGCCAGCAGCACCGACATTTTCGGTTCACCCCTCCACTTT

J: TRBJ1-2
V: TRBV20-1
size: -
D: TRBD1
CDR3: CSARDRWETGWYGYTF
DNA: TGCAGTGCTAGAGATAGGTGGGAGACAGGGTGGTATGGCTACACCTTC

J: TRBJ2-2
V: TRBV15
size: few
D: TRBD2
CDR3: CATSSRLAGVDTGELFF
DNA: TGTGCCACCAGCTCTCGACTAGCGGGAGTAGACACCGGGGAGCTGTTTTTT

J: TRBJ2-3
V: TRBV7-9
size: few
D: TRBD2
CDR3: CASSLVAGGDTQYF
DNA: TGTGCCAGCAGCTTAGTTGCGGGAGGAGATACGCAGTATTTT

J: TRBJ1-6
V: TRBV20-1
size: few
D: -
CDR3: CSARTGRDNSPLHF
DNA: TGCAGTGCTAGGACGGGACGGGATAATTCACCCCTCCACTTT

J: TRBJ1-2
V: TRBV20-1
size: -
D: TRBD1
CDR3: CSAPYPGGNYGYTF
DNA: TGCAGTGCTCCTTACCCAGGGGGCAACTATGGCTACACCTTC

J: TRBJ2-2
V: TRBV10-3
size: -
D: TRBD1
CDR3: CAIREGAPTGELFF
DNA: TGTGCCATCAGAGAGGGGGCGCCCACCGGGGAGCTGTTTTTT

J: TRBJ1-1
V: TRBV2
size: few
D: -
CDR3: CASIPDNWNTEAFF
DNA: TGTGCCAGCATTCCCGACAACTGGAACACTGAAGCTTTCTTT

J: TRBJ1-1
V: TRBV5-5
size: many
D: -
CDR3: CASSLTPSSNTEAFF
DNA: TGTGCCAGCAGCTTGACGCCTTCATCGAACACTGAAGCTTTCTTT

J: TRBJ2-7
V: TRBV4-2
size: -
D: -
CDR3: CASSQDMVRDPYEQYF
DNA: TGTGCCAGCAGCCAAGATATGGTCAGGGACCCCTACGAGCAGTACTTC

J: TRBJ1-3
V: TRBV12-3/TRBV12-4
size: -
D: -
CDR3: CASSFPRNTIYF
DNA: TGTGCCAGCAGTTTCCCTAGAAACACCATATATTTT

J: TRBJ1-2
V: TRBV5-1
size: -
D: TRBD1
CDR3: CASSRGTEYGYTF
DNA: TGCGCCAGCAGCAGGGGGACAGAGTATGGCTACACCTTC

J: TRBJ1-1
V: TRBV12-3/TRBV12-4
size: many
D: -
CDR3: CASSLSGDTEAFF
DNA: TGTGCCAGCAGTTTATCAGGGGACACTGAAGCTTTCTTT

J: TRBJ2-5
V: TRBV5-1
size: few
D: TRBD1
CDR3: CASSGSDRATKTQYF
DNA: TGCGCCAGCAGCGGATCAGACAGGGCTACGAAGACCCAGTACTTC

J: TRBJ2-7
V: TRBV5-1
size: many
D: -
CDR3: CASSLDFTYEQYF
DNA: TGCGCCAGCAGCTTGGACTTCACCTACGAGCAGTACTTC

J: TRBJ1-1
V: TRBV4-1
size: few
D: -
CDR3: CASSQVGGGGAFF
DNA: TGCGCCAGCAGCCAAGTTGGTGGCGGCGGGGCTTTCTTT

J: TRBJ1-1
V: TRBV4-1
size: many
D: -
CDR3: CASSQVGGGHLNTEAFF
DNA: TGCGCCAGCAGCCAAGTAGGGGGGGGACACCTGAACACTGAAGCTTTCTTT

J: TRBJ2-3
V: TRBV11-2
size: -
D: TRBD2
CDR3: CASSRGLADNTDTQYF
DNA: TGTGCCAGCAGCAGGGGACTAGCGGATAACACAGATACGCAGTATTTT

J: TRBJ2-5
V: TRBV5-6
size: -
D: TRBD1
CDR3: CASSPKSGTGLKTQYF
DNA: TGTGCCAGCAGCCCGAAATCCGGGACAGGGTTGAAGACCCAGTACTTC

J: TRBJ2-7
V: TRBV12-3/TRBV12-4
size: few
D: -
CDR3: CASSSETTTYEQYF
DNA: TGTGCCAGCAGTTCTGAGACTACAACCTACGAGCAGTACTTC

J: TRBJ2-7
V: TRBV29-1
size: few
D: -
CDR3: CSVVINFVEQYF
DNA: TGCAGCGTTGTCATCAATTTTGTCGAGCAGTACTTC

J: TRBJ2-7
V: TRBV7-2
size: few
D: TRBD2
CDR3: CASSFRGAGGPYEQYF
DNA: TGTGCCAGCAGCTTCAGGGGAGCGGGGGGTCCCTACGAGCAGTACTTC

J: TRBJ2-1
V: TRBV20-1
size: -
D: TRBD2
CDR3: CSARPELAGVTYSYNEQFF
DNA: TGCAGTGCTAGACCGGAACTAGCGGGGGTCACCTACTCCTACAATGAGCAGTTCTTC

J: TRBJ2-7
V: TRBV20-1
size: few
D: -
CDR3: CSARDFGGSRDEQYF
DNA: TGCAGTGCTAGAGATTTTGGGGGCTCTAGGGACGAGCAGTACTTC

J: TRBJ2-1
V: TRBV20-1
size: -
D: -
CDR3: CSARVEDPRDNEQFF
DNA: TGCAGTGCTAGAGTCGAAGATCCCCGGGACAATGAGCAGTTCTTC

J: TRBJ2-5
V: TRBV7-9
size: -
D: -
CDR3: CASSSGVTQETQYF
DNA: TGTGCCAGCAGCTCCGGGGTCACCCAAGAGACCCAGTACTTC

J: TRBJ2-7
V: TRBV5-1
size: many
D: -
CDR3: CATRLDTATYEQYF
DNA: TGCGCCACCCGACTAGACACAGCAACCTACGAGCAGTACTTC

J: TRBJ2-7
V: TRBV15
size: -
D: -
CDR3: CATSRDVGRYEQYF
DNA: TGTGCCACCAGCAGAGATGTGGGCCGCTACGAGCAGTACTTC

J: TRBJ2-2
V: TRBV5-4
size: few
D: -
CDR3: CASSGEFAGELFF
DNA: TGTGCCAGCAGCGGGGAGTTCGCCGGGGAGCTGTTTTTT

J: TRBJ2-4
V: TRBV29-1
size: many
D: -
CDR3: CSVAGRLGKNIQYF
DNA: TGCAGCGTTGCAGGGAGACTGGGCAAAAACATTCAGTACTTC

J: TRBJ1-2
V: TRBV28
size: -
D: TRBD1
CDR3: CASSLFSPRGLYGYTF
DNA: TGTGCCAGCAGTTTATTCTCCCCCAGGGGGCTGTATGGCTACACCTTC

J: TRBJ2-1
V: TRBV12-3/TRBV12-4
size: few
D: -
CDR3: CASSSGHIYNEQFF
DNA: TGTGCCAGCAGCTCGGGACACATCTACAATGAGCAGTTCTTC

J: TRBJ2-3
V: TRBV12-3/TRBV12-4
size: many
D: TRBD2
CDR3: CASSFLPSGASTDTQYF
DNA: TGTGCCAGCAGTTTCTTGCCTAGCGGGGCTAGCACAGATACGCAGTATTTT

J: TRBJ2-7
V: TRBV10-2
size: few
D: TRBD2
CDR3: CASSSGIAVEQYF
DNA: TGCGCCAGCAGCAGCGGGATCGCAGTCGAGCAGTACTTC

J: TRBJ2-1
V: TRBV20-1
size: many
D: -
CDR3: CSARGRSGHSLYNEQFF
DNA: TGCAGTGCTAGAGGGCGGAGCGGACATAGCCTTTACAATGAGCAGTTCTTC

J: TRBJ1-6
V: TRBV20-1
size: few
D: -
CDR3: CSARDRTRNSPLHF
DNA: TGCAGTGCTAGAGATCGCACAAGAAATTCACCCCTCCACTTT

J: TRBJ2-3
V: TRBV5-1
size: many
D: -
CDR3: CASSLWGDTQYF
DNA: TGCGCCAGCAGCTTATGGGGAGATACGCAGTATTTT

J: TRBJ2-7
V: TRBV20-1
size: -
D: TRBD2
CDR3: CSARALTSGSSYEQYF
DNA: TGCAGTGCTAGAGCCCTCACTAGCGGGAGCTCCTACGAGCAGTACTTC

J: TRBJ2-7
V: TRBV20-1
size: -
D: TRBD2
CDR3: CSATGTSGRYYEQYF
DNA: TGCAGTGCTACTGGGACTAGCGGGAGGTACTACGAGCAGTACTTC

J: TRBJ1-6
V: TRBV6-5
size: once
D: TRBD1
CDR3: CASSYSTVGTGDSPLHF
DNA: TGTGCCAGCAGTTACTCGACAGTGGGGACAGGGGATTCACCCCTCCACTTT

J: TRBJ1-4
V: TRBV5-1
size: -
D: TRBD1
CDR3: CASSRQGVINEKLFF
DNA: TGCGCCAGCAGCCGACAGGGGGTGATTAATGAAAAACTGTTTTTT

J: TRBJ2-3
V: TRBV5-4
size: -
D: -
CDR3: CASSFGLTDTQYF
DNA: TGTGCCAGCAGCTTCGGGTTGACAGATACGCAGTATTTT

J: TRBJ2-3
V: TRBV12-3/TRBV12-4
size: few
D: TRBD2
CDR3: CASSLATSGGATDTQYF
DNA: TGTGCCAGCAGTCTCGCGACTAGCGGGGGGGCGACAGATACGCAGTATTTT

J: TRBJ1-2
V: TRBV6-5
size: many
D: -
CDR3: CASSYGGAGGYTF
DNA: TGTGCCAGCAGTTACGGGGGGGCCGGTGGCTACACCTTC

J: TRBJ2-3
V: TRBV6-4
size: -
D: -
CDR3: CASSDKGPWCTDTQYF
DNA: TGTGCCAGCAGTGACAAAGGACCCTGGTGCACAGATACGCAGTATTTT

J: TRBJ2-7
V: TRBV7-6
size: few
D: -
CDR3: CASSLGWDASYEQYF
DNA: TGTGCCAGCAGCTTAGGATGGGACGCCTCCTACGAGCAGTACTTC

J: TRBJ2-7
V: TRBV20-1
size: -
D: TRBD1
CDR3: CSARGSVRGLDEQYF
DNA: TGCAGTGCTAGAGGGTCCGTCAGGGGGCTTGACGAGCAGTACTTC

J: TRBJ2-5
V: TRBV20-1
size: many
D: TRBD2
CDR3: CSAIAGAEETQYF
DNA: TGCAGTGCGATAGCGGGAGCGGAAGAGACCCAGTACTTC

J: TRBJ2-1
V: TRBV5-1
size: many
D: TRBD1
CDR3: CASSLVGTGNEQFF
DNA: TGCGCCAGCAGCTTGGTGGGGACAGGGAATGAGCAGTTCTTC

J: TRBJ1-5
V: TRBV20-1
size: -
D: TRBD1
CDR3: CSASGQGGQPQHF
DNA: TGCAGTGCCTCGGGACAGGGGGGTCAGCCCCAGCATTTT